The 24 T cell receptor beta chains listed next were all sequenced from one sample in a study of T cell repertoires in cytomegalovirus infection (dated by TCRdb to the late 2010s). Instrument on record: Illumina HiSeq 1500. The public reads were quality trimmed at Q25 with fastp and then assembled into clones with MiXCR by TCRdb, keeping productive beta chains. One record per CDR3 amino acid sequence lists the most common genes and DNA. This sample lists 400,000 to 550,000 distinct CDR3 sequences; over 9% were detected once. The top ten hold more than 8.5% of the sample. Sequenced input: PBMCs. These receptors came from a human donor in good health (CMV status not recorded). Some clones in this sample may be carry-over from other donors' samples.

This clonotype came up a few times. The rearrangement joins TRBV10-3 to TRBJ2-5; D unclear. The CDR3 length is 13 residues. Germline CDR1 reads ENHRY; CDR2 reads SYGVKD. The germline V and J ends were trimmed by 0 bases and 3 bases, with 5 bases remaining between them. CDR3 amino acids: CAISESAEETQYF. The CDR3 nucleotides are TGTGCCATCAGTGAGTCGGCAGAAGAGACCCAGTACTTC.

This clonotype was found many times. V is TRBV19 and J is TRBJ2-2, with TRBD2 matching over 11 bases. Trimming cost V 5 bases and J 5 bases; bases outside gene matches: 16. Germline V CDR1 and CDR2: LNHDA, SQIVND (reference sequence). The CDR3 sequence is 19 residues long. CDR3 DNA sequence: TGTGCCAGTAGTCGGACTAGCGGGCTCTGGATGGCGGGGACCGGGGAGCTGTTTTTT. It specifies CASSRTSGLWMAGTGELFF.

This clonotype occurred many times. V and J are TRBV12-3 or TRBV12-4 and TRBJ2-7; D not resolved. The length of the CDR3 is 13 residues. V lost 4 bases to trimming and J lost 2 bases, with 9 bases between them. The CDR3 nucleotides read TGTGCCAGCAGTTCCCGCCCGACCTACGAGCAGTACTTC. It yields the protein CASSSRPTYEQYF.

This clonotype was counted at least ten times. This chain joins TRBV7-6 and TRBJ2-2; unclear D gene. The V and J ends lost 0 bases and 7 bases respectively, with 6 bases between them. The CDR3 is 13 amino acids. CDR1 and CDR2 (germline): SGHVS, FNYEAQ. CDR3 nucleotides: TGTGCCAGCAGCTTAGCTGGCGGCGGGGAGCTGTTTTTT. Its protein is CASSLAGGGELFF.

This clonotype appeared many times. V is TRBV6-2 or TRBV6-3 and J is TRBJ1-1; D gene uncertain. The CDR3 totals 14 residues. The V end lost 2 bases, the J end lost 1 base, and 8 bases lay between the germline ends. The germline V gene encodes CDR1 MNHEY and CDR2 SVGEGT. The CDR3 DNA sequence: TGTGCCAGCAGTTACGTGAGTGCGAACACTGAAGCTTTCTTT. It translates to CASSYVSANTEAFF.

This clonotype occurred many times. J is TRBJ1-2 and V is TRBV15; no clear D gene. Germline loops: CDR1 LNHNV, CDR2 YYDKDF (reference sequence). The germline V and J ends were trimmed by 0 bases and 9 bases, with 5 bases remaining between them. The CDR3 runs 11 residues. CDR3 DNA: TGTGCCACCAGCAGAGATTTCCGCTACACCTTC. This translates into CATSRDFRYTF.

This clonotype has a handful of counts. The CDR3 loop reads CATTGAFGTEAFF. Here the CDR3 DNA reads TGTGCCACGACAGGGGCCTTTGGGACTGAAGCTTTCTTT. The rearrangement links TRBV15 to TRBJ1-1; 8 nucleotides agree with TRBD1. The V and J ends lost 9 bases and 5 bases, in that order; junction bases with no gene match: 8. The CDR3 is 13 residues long. Looked up from germline, CDR1 is LNHNV and CDR2 is YYDKDF (reference sequence).

This clonotype was recorded many times. This chain connects TRBV11-3 to TRBJ2-3; 7 bases line up with TRBD1. Germline CDR1 is SGHNT and CDR2 is YENEEA. V lost 5 bases and J lost 4; bases outside the gene matches: 6. The CDR3 covers 14 residues. The CDR3 sequence: CASSPTQGADTQYF. CDR3 DNA sequence: TGTGCCAGCAGCCCAACGCAGGGGGCAGATACGCAGTATTTT.

The chain combines TRBV5-1 with TRBJ1-1, with D maybe TRBD1 (6 bases). This CDR3 contains 15 residues. The V end was cut by 0 bases, the J end by 4 bases, with 13 bases between. Looked up from germline, CDR1 is SGHRS and CDR2 is YFSETQ. The CDR3 loop reads CASSLENRAGTEAFF. The DNA for the CDR3 is TGCGCCAGCAGCTTGGAAAACAGGGCGGGCACTGAAGCTTTCTTT.

Many counts were recorded for this clonotype. The rearrangement uses TRBV12-3 or TRBV12-4 and TRBJ2-2, with 7 positions matching TRBD1. J lost 2 bases, V lost 3 bases, and 6 bases had no gene match. The CDR3 is made up of 16 amino acids. In nucleotides, the CDR3 is TGTGCCAGCAGTTTCACAGGGGCGACTAACACCGGGGAGCTGTTTTTT. Translation gives CASSFTGATNTGELFF.

The sample holds many counts of this clonotype. This rearrangement joins TRBV7-2 to TRBJ2-7, with 7 nucleotides matching TRBD1. The CDR3 length is 18 residues. Germline CDR1 reads SGHTA; CDR2 reads FQGNSA. The V and J ends lost 5 bases and 3 bases, in that order; junction bases with no gene match: 19. The CDR3 sequence is CASSNPAAGGHRSYEQYF. CDR3 coding DNA: TGTGCCAGCAGCAATCCTGCCGCAGGGGGACATAGAAGCTACGAGCAGTACTTC.

This clonotype was counted at least ten times. The chain employs TRBV11-2 and TRBJ2-3, with TRBD2 matching over 8 bases. V lost 5 bases, J lost 4 bases, and 17 bases stayed unmatched. CDR3 length: 18 amino acids. Looked up from germline, CDR1 is SGHAT and CDR2 is FQNNGV. CDR3 sequence: CASSRGGATGVGADTQYF. The CDR3 nucleotides read TGTGCCAGCAGCCGGGGGGGGGCCACGGGAGTAGGTGCAGATACGCAGTATTTT.

This clonotype turned up a few times. The chain carries TRBV12-3 or TRBV12-4 and TRBJ1-4, with D unclear. Trimming shortened V by 2 bases and J by 6 bases, and 4 bases separated the two germline ends. CDR3 size: 12 residues. CDR3 nucleotide sequence: TGTGCCAGCAGTTTAAGTGATGAAAAACTGTTTTTT. Translating it yields CASSLSDEKLFF.

This clonotype was counted at least ten times. The chain joins TRBV5-6 to TRBJ2-7; maybe TRBD1 (5 bases). Trimming left V 5 bases short and J 6 bases short, with 18 bases between. The CDR3 is made up of 14 amino acids. The V gene's germline CDR1 is SGHDT and CDR2 YYEEEE. The CDR3, as DNA: TGTGCCAGCAGACGAGGTCCAGGGTCGGTCGAGCAGTACTTC. It specifies CASRRGPGSVEQYF.

This clonotype was detected only a few times. The V gene is TRBV12-3 or TRBV12-4, the J gene TRBJ2-5; D is possibly TRBD1 (8 bases). The CDR3 totals 18 residues. V dropped 3 bases and J dropped 6 bases, with 26 bases sitting between them. The CDR3 loop is CASSFGASGGQGGKTQYF. The CDR3, as DNA: TGTGCCAGCAGTTTTGGAGCGTCAGGGGGCCAGGGGGGGAAGACCCAGTACTTC.

This clonotype was recorded at least ten times. The chain links TRBV20-1 to TRBJ1-2; no definite D call. Per the germline V gene, CDR1 is DFQATT and CDR2 is SNEGSKA (reference sequence). This CDR3 spans 11 amino acids. The V end lost 3 bases, the J end lost 3 bases, and 5 bases lay between the germline ends. This CDR3 reads CSARIDYGYTF. CDR3 DNA: TGCAGTGCTAGGATAGACTATGGCTACACCTTC.

There are many counts of this clonotype. The J gene is TRBJ1-1, the V gene TRBV11-1; unclear D gene. The CDR3 is made up of 14 amino acids. Deletions cut 4 bases from V and 3 bases from J, with 12 bases between. Looked up from germline, CDR1 is SGHAT and CDR2 is FQDESV (reference sequence). CDR3 nucleotide sequence: TGTGCCAGCAGCTCAAGGAACAGTTACACTGAAGCTTTCTTT. This encodes CASSSRNSYTEAFF.

At least ten counts were recorded for this clonotype. V usage is TRBV18 and J usage is TRBJ1-5; 8 bases match TRBD1. Germline lookup yields CDR1 KGHSH and CDR2 LQKENI. This CDR3 has 18 residues. Trimming cost V 2 bases and J 0 bases; bases outside gene matches: 9. CDR3 in DNA: TGTGCCAGCTCACCAACGGGACAGGCTCACTATAGCAATCAGCCCCAGCATTTT. Its translation is CASSPTGQAHYSNQPQHF.

This clonotype was recorded many times. The J gene is TRBJ2-1, the V gene TRBV7-9; 7 positions match TRBD2. There are 17 residues in the CDR3. The ends lost 1 base at V and 2 bases at J; junction bases unmatched: 8. CDR1 and CDR2 (germline): SEHNR, FQNEAQ (reference sequence). The CDR3 region is CASSLGEGLAAYNEQFF. The CDR3 region has the DNA TGTGCCAGCAGCTTAGGAGAAGGTCTAGCGGCCTACAATGAGCAGTTCTTC.

J is TRBJ2-2 and V is TRBV3-1, with TRBD2 matching over 10 bases. The CDR3 is 17 amino acids. J gave up 4 bases and V 4 bases, and 9 bases lay outside the gene matches. In germline, CDR1 is LGHDT, CDR2 YNNKEL (reference sequence). CDR3: CASSPSGRAGVTGELFF. In DNA form, the CDR3 reads TGTGCCAGCAGCCCCAGCGGGAGGGCCGGGGTCACCGGGGAGCTGTTTTTT.

The V call is TRBV5-1, the J call TRBJ2-1; 8 bases are shared with TRBD2. The CDR3 has 15 amino acids. Trimming removed 7 bases from V and 3 bases from J; junction bases left unmatched: 9. Per the germline V gene, CDR1 is SGHRS and CDR2 is YFSETQ. CDR3 sequence reads: CASAKGAGDYNEQFF. CDR3 nucleotides: TGCGCCAGCGCTAAAGGAGCGGGGGACTACAATGAGCAGTTCTTC.

This clonotype came up many times. The V and J genes are TRBV6-2 or TRBV6-3 and TRBJ1-5, with unresolved D. V was pared by 4 bases and J by 9 bases, with 16 bases between. In germline, CDR1 is MNHEY, CDR2 SVGEGT. The CDR3 contains 14 residues. CDR3 DNA sequence: TGTGCCAGCAGTTCTTATTCCGGGAACGGGCCCCAGCATTTT. Amino acids: CASSSYSGNGPQHF.

There are many counts of this clonotype. The gene calls are TRBV7-8 and TRBJ2-7; D is tentatively TRBD1 or TRBD2 (5 bases each). The CDR3 sequence is 16 residues long. The V end lost 3 bases, the J end lost 0 bases, and 15 bases lay between the germline ends. Germline CDR1 and CDR2: SGHVS and FQNEAQ. CDR3 amino acids: CASSFSLGTASYEQYF. DNA for the CDR3: TGTGCCAGCAGCTTTTCTCTGGGGACGGCCTCCTACGAGCAGTACTTC.

The V call is TRBV29-1, the J call TRBJ2-7, with D perhaps given as TRBD1 or TRBD2 (5 bases each). This CDR3 contains 13 residues. Trimming stripped 0 bases from V and 5 bases from J, with 11 bases between. Germline CDR1 and CDR2: SQVTM and ANQGSEA. The CDR3 loop is CSVEEGGGHEQYF. The DNA for the CDR3 is TGCAGCGTTGAAGAAGGTGGGGGACACGAGCAGTACTTC.